Listed here are 23 T cell receptor beta chains from one sample, sequenced in a study of cytomegalovirus exposure and HLA in healthy donors. 60 Vbeta and 13 Jbeta primers were used in PCR. Data came from immunoSEQ multiplex PCR; TCRdb stores just in-frame clones and leaves some out. The table lists 100,000 to 140,000 clones, around 85% of them singletons. Sequencing used PBMCs. The origin of the receptors is a man aged 25-45 years in good health and CMV-seronegative.

This clone was recorded a few times. The chain uses TRBV4-1 and TRBJ1-4, with 10 bases lining up with TRBD1. Germline loops: CDR1 MGHRA, CDR2 YSYEKL. The V segment lost 2 bases and the J segment 7 bases; nucleotides outside the gene matches: 7. The CDR3 loop spans 16 amino acids. DNA of the CDR3: TGCGCCAGCAGCCAAAACCCAGGGGACAGGGGTGAAAAACTGTTTTTT. Protein sequence: CASSQNPGDRGEKLFF.

Remarks on this clone: Distinct nucleotide sequences in the sample also encode this CDR3. V and J are TRBV18 and TRBJ2-5; no clear D. Looked up from germline, CDR1 is KGHSH and CDR2 is LQKENI. The V and J ends lost 2 bases and 2 bases respectively, with 9 bases between them. The CDR3 loop spans 14 amino acids. The CDR3 bases are TGTGCCAGCTCACCATCGCATAGTCAAGAGACCCAGTACTTC. Amino acid sequence: CASSPSHSQETQYF.

The rearrangement links TRBV4-2 to TRBJ2-4; 9 bases align to TRBD2. Germline assignment: CDR1 LGHNA and CDR2 YNFKEQ. V lost 0 bases and J lost 12; bases outside the gene matches: 9. There are 15 residues in the CDR3. The CDR3 region has the DNA TGTGCCAGCAGCCAAGAAGGGACTAGCTTCGATGGTCAGTACTTC. Its translation: CASSQEGTSFDGQYF.

V and J are TRBV5-6 and TRBJ1-2; no definite D call. The germline CDR1 and CDR2 sequences are SGHDT and YYEEEE. Trimming took off 0 bases at V and 0 bases at J, with 6 bases between the two ends. This CDR3 region has 14 residues. Here the CDR3 reads CASSLGEANYGYTF. The CDR3 DNA sequence: TGTGCCAGCAGCTTGGGGGAGGCTAACTATGGCTACACCTTC. The full variable domain, its missing parts supplied by reference TRBV5-6 and TRBJ1-2, is DAGVTQSPTHLIKTRGQQVTLRCSPKSGHDTVSWYQQALGQGPQFIFQYYEEEERQRGNFPDRFSGHQFPNYSSELNVNALLLGDSALYLCASSLGEANYGYTFGSGTRLTVV.

The rearrangement joins TRBV2 to TRBJ2-7; no definite D call. With 1 base removed from V and 3 bases from J, the gap between germline ends came to 4 bases. Germline CDR1 is SNHLY and CDR2 is FYNNEI. The CDR3 length is 12 residues. CDR3 DNA: TGTGCCAGCAGTGAAGTTAACTACGAGCAGTACTTC. It encodes CASSEVNYEQYF.

J is TRBJ2-1 and V is TRBV7-3; weak D call: TRBD2 (6 bases). CDR3 length: 15 amino acids. The germline gives CDR1 SGHTA, CDR2 FQGTGA. Trimming stripped 5 bases from V and 6 bases from J, with 17 bases between. The CDR3 DNA follows: TGTGCCAGCAGCCCCCCCGGGAGACAGCCCAATGAGCAGTTCTTC. Translated, it gives CASSPPGRQPNEQFF.

The V call is TRBV18, the J call TRBJ2-7; no firm D call. The CDR3 is made up of 13 amino acids. V lost 1 base, J lost 1 base, and 5 bases lay in between. Germline CDR1 KGHSH, CDR2 LQKENI. This CDR3 reads CASSPRRSYEQYF. The DNA for the CDR3 is TGTGCCAGCTCACCACGGCGGTCCTACGAGCAGTACTTC.

This chain links TRBV6-1 with TRBJ1-5; TRBD1 agrees at 9 bases. Per the germline V gene, CDR1 is MNHNS and CDR2 is SASEGT. The CDR3 spans 16 residues. Trimming at V came to 4 bases and at J to 5 bases, leaving 9 bases not matched to a gene. CDR3 sequence: CASSATDRGGHQPQHF. CDR3 in DNA: TGTGCCAGCAGTGCAACCGACAGGGGGGGGCATCAGCCCCAGCATTTT.

The chain links TRBV7-9 to TRBJ1-3, with D possibly matching TRBD1 (6 bases). V was cut by 4 bases and J by 2 bases, with 9 bases left in between. CDR3 length: 14 residues. Germline CDR1 reads SEHNR; CDR2 reads FQNEAQ (reference sequence). In nucleotides, the CDR3 is TGTGCCAGCAGCTCCGGGACAACTGGAAACACCATATATTTT. This translates into CASSSGTTGNTIYF.

V gene TRBV12-5 combines with J gene TRBJ2-7; maybe TRBD2 (6 bases). The germline V gene encodes CDR1 LGHNT and CDR2 FRNRAP. The length of the CDR3 is 13 residues. The ends were cut back, 5 bases at V and 5 bases at J, with 13 bases in the middle. DNA for the CDR3: TGTGCTAGTGGTCGATCAGGAGGGGACGAGCAGTACTTC. Its protein product is CASGRSGGDEQYF.

The rearrangement uses TRBV5-6 and TRBJ2-7; D may be TRBD2 (7 bases). The CDR3 is made up of 13 amino acids. The germline V and J ends were trimmed by 0 bases and 6 bases, with 10 bases remaining between them. CDR1 and CDR2 (germline): SGHDT, YYEEEE. Here the CDR3 reads CASSLGGGAEQYF. The CDR3 DNA follows: TGTGCCAGCAGCTTGGGGGGGGGCGCCGAGCAGTACTTC.

The rearrangement links TRBV6-4 to TRBJ2-1; 13 nucleotides align to TRBD2. This CDR3 region has 16 residues. V was clipped by 3 bases and J by 5 bases; unmatched bases: 4. Germline assignment: CDR1 MRHNA and CDR2 SNTAGT. CDR3 DNA sequence: TGTGCCAGCAGTGAAGGGGGACTAGCGGGACACAATGAGCAGTTCTTC. It codes for CASSEGGLAGHNEQFF.

This clone was counted a single time. The V and J genes are TRBV6-1 and TRBJ1-5, with D perhaps matching TRBD1 (5 bases). This CDR3 comprises 15 residues. V lost 7 bases and J 3 bases, leaving 16 bases between the germline ends. CDR1 and CDR2 (germline): MNHNS, SASEGT. Written as DNA, the CDR3 is TGTGCCAGCACCAAGGGGCCAGGGTCCAATCAGCCCCAGCATTTT. Translated, it gives CASTKGPGSNQPQHF.

The chain is built from TRBV5-1 and TRBJ1-1; no clear D gene. The CDR3 contains 14 residues. The germline CDR1 and CDR2 sequences are SGHRS and YFSETQ. The V and J ends lost 0 bases and 6 bases respectively, with 12 bases between them. CDR3 sequence reads: CASSLGVSWSEAFF. The CDR3 nucleotides are TGCGCCAGCAGCTTGGGCGTAAGCTGGTCTGAAGCTTTCTTT.

This clone has a single count. V and J are TRBV5-6 and TRBJ2-7; D is undetermined. The CDR3 spans 14 residues. Germline-derived CDR1 and CDR2 are SGHDT and YYEEEE. V lost 5 bases, J lost 0 bases, and 12 bases lay in between. CDR3 sequence: CASRPSSTSYEQYF. In DNA, the CDR3 is TGTGCCAGCAGGCCGTCATCTACCTCCTACGAGCAGTACTTC.

J is TRBJ1-1 and V is TRBV7-9; D is unclear. Germline assignment: CDR1 SEHNR and CDR2 FQNEAQ (reference sequence). V was shortened by 1 base and J by 1 base, with 7 bases between the two germline ends. The CDR3 has 14 amino acids. The DNA of the CDR3 is TGTGCCAGCAGCTTAGAGGCGGCGAACACTGAAGCTTTCTTT. Protein product: CASSLEAANTEAFF.

The V and J genes are TRBV7-3 and TRBJ2-7; TRBD1 aligns across 7 bases. Germline values: CDR1 SGHTA, CDR2 FQGTGA. The CDR3 has 15 amino acids. V dropped 6 bases and J dropped 0; count of bases not matched to a gene: 8. CDR3: CASRDGQASSYEQYF. CDR3 in DNA: TGTGCCAGCAGGGACGGACAGGCGAGCTCCTACGAGCAGTACTTC.

The J gene is TRBJ1-2, the V gene TRBV29-1; TRBD1 matches at 7 bases. The J segment lost 2 bases and the V segment lost 4 bases, leaving 4 bases of the junction unmatched. Germline V gene sequence: CDR1 SQVTM, CDR2 ANQGSEA. The CDR3 extends over 13 amino acids. The CDR3 loop reads CSVGGQTNYGYTF. CDR3 coding DNA: TGCAGCGTTGGGGGACAGACGAACTATGGCTACACCTTC.

The chain links TRBV7-9 to TRBJ2-3, with D perhaps TRBD2 (6 bases). Germline CDR1 is SEHNR and CDR2 is FQNEAQ (reference sequence). The CDR3 covers 15 residues. Trimming left V 6 bases short and J 5 bases short, with 18 bases between. CDR3 nucleotide sequence: TGTGCCAGCAGTACAGGTGGGACTGACCTAGATACGCAGTATTTT. Protein product: CASSTGGTDLDTQYF.

V and J are TRBV5-6 and TRBJ1-2; 7 positions agree with TRBD1. With V trimmed by 3 bases and J by 1 base, 0 bases remained unmatched. This CDR3 is 13 amino acids long. Germline CDR1 and CDR2: SGHDT and YYEEEE. For the CDR3, the DNA is TGTGCCAGCAGCTCAGGGGGTAACTATGGCTACACCTTC. As protein: CASSSGGNYGYTF.

V gene TRBV11-2 combines with J gene TRBJ2-3; 8 bases fit TRBD1. Germline V gene lookup returns CDR1 SGHAT and CDR2 FQNNGV. After removal of 3 bases from V and 1 base from J, the junction contained 3 bases not matched to a gene. The CDR3 has 15 amino acids. The DNA for the CDR3 is TGTGCCAGCAGCTTCGCAGGGGGCGGCACAGATACGCAGTATTTT. Translated: CASSFAGGGTDTQYF.

V usage is TRBV10-2 and J usage is TRBJ2-5; D might be TRBD2 (5 bases). Deletions cut 6 bases from V and 4 bases from J, with 12 bases between. CDR1 is WSHSY, CDR2 SAAADI, per germline. The CDR3 is 13 amino acids. The DNA of the CDR3 is TGCGCCAGCAGGGAATTAGCGTTAGAGACCCAGTACTTC. Its protein is CASRELALETQYF.

The chain combines TRBV19 with TRBJ2-3; 11 nucleotides line up with TRBD2. Trimming took 5 bases from V and 0 from J; bases not matched to a gene: 13. The CDR3 is made up of 19 amino acids. Germline CDR1 reads LNHDA; CDR2 reads SQIVND (reference sequence). The CDR3 region is CASSFDRVSGGGSTDTQYF. The CDR3 DNA follows: TGTGCCAGTAGTTTCGACCGGGTTAGCGGGGGGGGAAGCACAGATACGCAGTATTTT.